This is a list of T cell receptor beta chains from one sample in a study of blood T cells in healthy people across ages. Each CDR3 protein is one row after TCRdb ran MiXCR on the 5' RACE reads. Among about 720,000 distinct CDR3 sequences listed, 25% were seen once. These data also formed part of another study, on T cells of mothers and their children.

What was sequenced was blood. Source of these receptors: a boy between 5 and 17 years old in good health. Both conserved end residues are part of each CDR3. Fields, in order: V gene, CDR3 length, D gene, J gene, clone size, CDR3 DNA, CDR3 protein. A D gene is named only where the DNA matches it firmly. The size entry is marked missing in some rows and otherwise reads once, few, many or a size class.

TRBV28,14,.,TRBJ2-5,few,TGTGCCAGCAGTTTTTATGGAGGGCAAGAGACCCAGTACTTC,CASSFYGGQETQYF
TRBV9,17,TRBD1,TRBJ1-5,.,TGTGCCAGCAGCCCGGGGACAGGGTCCCGTAGCAATCAGCCCCAGCATTTT,CASSPGTGSRSNQPQHF
TRBV12-3/TRBV12-4,13,.,TRBJ1-4,.,TGTGCCGGCAGTTCAACGGGTAGTCAGCAACTGTTTTTT,CAGSSTGSQQLFF
TRBV28,13,.,TRBJ2-5,few,TGTGCCAGCAGCCTTACGATCGAAAGCCCGTCGTACTTC,CASSLTIESPSYF
TRBV29-1,13,TRBD2,TRBJ2-1,.,TGCAGCGCAACCCGGGACTATCCCAATGAGCAGTTCTTC,CSATRDYPNEQFF
TRBV7-2,18,TRBD2,TRBJ2-2,.,TGTGCCAGCAGCCGAGCCCGAGCGGGAGGGCAAGGGTCCGGGGAGCTGTTTTTT,CASSRARAGGQGSGELFF
TRBV5-1,14,TRBD1,TRBJ2-1,.,TGCGCCAGCAGCTTGTTTGCAGGGGGCAGTGAGCAGTTCTTC,CASSLFAGGSEQFF
TRBV3-1,15,.,TRBJ1-3,few,TGTGCCAGCAGCCTCACTTGGGGGGCTGGAAACACCATATATTTT,CASSLTWGAGNTIYF
TRBV4-3,15,.,TRBJ2-1,few,TGCGCCAGCGCCGGGTCAGCCGGATCCTACAATGAGCAGTTCTTC,CASAGSAGSYNEQFF
TRBV5-4,13,.,TRBJ2-7,.,TGTGCCAGCAGCCGGGACCGGCACTACGAGCAGTACTTC,CASSRDRHYEQYF
TRBV12-3/TRBV12-4,15,.,TRBJ2-3,few,TGTGCCAGCAGGAGGACAACCTCTAGCACAGATACGCAGTATTTT,CASRRTTSSTDTQYF
TRBV7-9,15,TRBD2,TRBJ2-7,.,TGTGCCAGCAGCTTAATACTAGCGGGGGACTACGAGCAGTACTTC,CASSLILAGDYEQYF
TRBV6-6,13,TRBD1,TRBJ1-5,.,TGTGCCAGCAGTTATACAGGGGATCAGCCCCAGCATTTT,CASSYTGDQPQHF
TRBV10-3,16,.,TRBJ2-7,.,TGTGCCATCTTGGAGGGAGACATCTCGGGCAGCTACGAGCAGTACTTC,CAILEGDISGSYEQYF
TRBV12-3/TRBV12-4,13,.,TRBJ2-7,once,TGTGCCAGCAGTTTTAGAGGGTCCAGCGAGCAGTACTTC,CASSFRGSSEQYF
TRBV15,19,.,TRBJ2-6,.,TGTGCCACCAGCAGAGATAAGCCGGGAAAAGTCTCTGGGGCCAACGTCCTGACTTTC,CATSRDKPGKVSGANVLTF
TRBV29-1,9,.,TRBJ1-2,few,TGCAGTACTATGGAGGGCTACACCTTC,CSTMEGYTF
TRBV7-9,15,.,TRBJ2-5,.,TGTGCCAGCAGCTTACGGGTACTACTACAAGAGACCCAGTACTTC,CASSLRVLLQETQYF
TRBV4-1,14,.,TRBJ2-7,.,TGCGCCAGCAGCCGCCCGGGACCCACCTACGAGCAGTACTTC,CASSRPGPTYEQYF
TRBV14,14,.,TRBJ1-1,few,TGTGCCAGCAGCCGCCACCCCGGGGGCACTGAAGCTTTCTTT,CASSRHPGGTEAFF
TRBV2,19,.,TRBJ1-2,few,TGTGCCAGCATCAGCCGGGTAGTTTATCGGTTGGTAGTAAACTATGGCTACACCTTC,CASISRVVYRLVVNYGYTF
TRBV7-8,16,.,TRBJ2-4,.,TGTGCCAGCAGCTTCGGACGGTCATTAGCCAAAAACATTCAGTACTTC,CASSFGRSLAKNIQYF
TRBV28,12,.,TRBJ2-7,.,TGTGCCAGCAGTCGGACTCAATACGAGCAGTACTTC,CASSRTQYEQYF
TRBV3-1,14,.,TRBJ1-3,few,TGTGCCAGCAGCCCGAAGATTGGGGGAAACACCATATATTTT,CASSPKIGGNTIYF
TRBV6-5,14,TRBD1,TRBJ1-2,.,TGTGCCAGCAGCCCAGACAGGGGGCCTGGTGGCTACACCTTC,CASSPDRGPGGYTF
TRBV20-1,15,.,TRBJ1-4,few,TGCAGTGCTAGAGGGGCTAGTCCAACTAATGAAAAACTGTTTTTT,CSARGASPTNEKLFF
TRBV6-6,15,TRBD1,TRBJ2-7,.,TGTGCCAGCAGTTCCCACAGGGGGGATACCTACGAGCAGTACTTC,CASSSHRGDTYEQYF